This TCR beta chain was found in a study of T cell responses to AZD1222 COVID-19 vaccine. Whole-study findings and limits: White British people made up most donors, females outnumbered males, and clonal diversity was possibly underestimated. A rise in Spike-specific TCR breadth and depth followed two AZD1222 doses. The study identified only 6 or 7 AZD1222 recipients as seropositive at baseline. With dominance at 160-218 and 743-854, vaccine-associated CD4 TCRs spanned spike.

The method was immunoSEQ multiplex PCR; TCRdb's version includes in-frame clones alone and lacks a portion of them. The sample records fewer than 200,000 clones, 92% being singletons. Worth noting for this clone: Antigen unknown.

The sample was peripheral blood, taken on day 0 of MenACWY control vaccination. The sequence derives from an adult in good health.

This CDR3 is CASRGWNQKLFF. The CDR3 DNA is TGTGCCAGCAGGGGCTGGAATCAAAAACTGTTTTTT. The J gene is TRBJ1-4, the V gene TRBV6-5; D call uncertain. Germline loops: CDR1 MNHEY, CDR2 SVGAGI. The CDR3 runs 12 residues. Trimming left V 6 bases short and J 9 bases short, with 11 bases between.